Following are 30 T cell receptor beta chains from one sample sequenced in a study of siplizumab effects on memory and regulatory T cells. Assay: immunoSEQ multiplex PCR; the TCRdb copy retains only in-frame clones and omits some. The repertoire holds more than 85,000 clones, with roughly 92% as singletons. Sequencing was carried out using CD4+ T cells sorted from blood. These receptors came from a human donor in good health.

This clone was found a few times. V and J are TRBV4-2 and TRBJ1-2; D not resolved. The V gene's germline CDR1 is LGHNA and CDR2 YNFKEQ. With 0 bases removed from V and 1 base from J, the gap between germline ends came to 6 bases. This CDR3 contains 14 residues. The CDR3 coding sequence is TGTGCCAGCAGCCAAGAGGCCAGTAACTATGGCTACACCTTC. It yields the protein CASSQEASNYGYTF.

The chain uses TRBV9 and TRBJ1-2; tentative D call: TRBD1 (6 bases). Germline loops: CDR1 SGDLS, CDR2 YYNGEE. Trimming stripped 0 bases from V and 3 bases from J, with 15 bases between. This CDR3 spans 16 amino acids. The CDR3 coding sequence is TGTGCCAGCAGCGTAGCCTCTAGGGGGACCTACTATGGCTACACCTTC. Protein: CASSVASRGTYYGYTF.

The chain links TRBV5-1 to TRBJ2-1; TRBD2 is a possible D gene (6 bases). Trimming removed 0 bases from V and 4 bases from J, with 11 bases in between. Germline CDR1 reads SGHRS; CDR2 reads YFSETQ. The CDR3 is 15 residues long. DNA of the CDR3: TGCGCCAGCAGCTTGGGCGGGGACTCTTACAATGAGCAGTTCTTC. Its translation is CASSLGGDSYNEQFF.

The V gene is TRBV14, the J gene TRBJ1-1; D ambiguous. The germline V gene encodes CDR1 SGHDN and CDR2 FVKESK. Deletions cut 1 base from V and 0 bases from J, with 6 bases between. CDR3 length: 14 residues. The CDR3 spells CASSQAPLNTEAFF. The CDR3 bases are TGTGCCAGCAGCCAAGCTCCCTTGAACACTGAAGCTTTCTTT.

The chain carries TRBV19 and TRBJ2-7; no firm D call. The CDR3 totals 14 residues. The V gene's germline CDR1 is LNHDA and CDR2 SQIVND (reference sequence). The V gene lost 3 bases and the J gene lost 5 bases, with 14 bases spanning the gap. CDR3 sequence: CASSIQAIPHEQYF. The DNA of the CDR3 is TGTGCCAGTAGTATTCAGGCCATACCCCACGAGCAGTACTTC.

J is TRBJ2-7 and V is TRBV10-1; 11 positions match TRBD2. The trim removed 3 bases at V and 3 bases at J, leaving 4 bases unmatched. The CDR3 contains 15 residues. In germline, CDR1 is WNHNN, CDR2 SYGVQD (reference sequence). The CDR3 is CASSDLTSGIYEQYF. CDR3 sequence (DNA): TGCGCCAGCAGTGACCTGACTAGCGGGATCTACGAGCAGTACTTC.

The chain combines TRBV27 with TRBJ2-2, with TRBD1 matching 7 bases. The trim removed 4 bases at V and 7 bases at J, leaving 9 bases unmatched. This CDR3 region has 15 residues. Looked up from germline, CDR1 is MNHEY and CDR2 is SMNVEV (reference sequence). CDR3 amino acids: CASSYLGQGDGELFF. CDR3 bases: TGTGCCAGCAGTTACCTAGGGCAGGGGGACGGGGAGCTGTTTTTT.

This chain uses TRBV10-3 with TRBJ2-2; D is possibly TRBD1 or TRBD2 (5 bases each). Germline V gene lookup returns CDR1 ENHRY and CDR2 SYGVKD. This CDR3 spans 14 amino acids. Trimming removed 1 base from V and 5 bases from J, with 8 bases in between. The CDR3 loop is CAISEFEGTGELFF. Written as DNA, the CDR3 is TGTGCCATCAGTGAGTTTGAGGGGACCGGGGAGCTGTTTTTT.

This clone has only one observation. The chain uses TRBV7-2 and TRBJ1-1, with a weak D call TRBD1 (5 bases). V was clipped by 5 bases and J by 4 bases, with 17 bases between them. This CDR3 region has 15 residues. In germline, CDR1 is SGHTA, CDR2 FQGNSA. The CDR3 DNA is TGTGCCAGCAGCCCACCAGGGCGGGAGAGCACTGAAGCTTTCTTT. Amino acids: CASSPPGRESTEAFF.

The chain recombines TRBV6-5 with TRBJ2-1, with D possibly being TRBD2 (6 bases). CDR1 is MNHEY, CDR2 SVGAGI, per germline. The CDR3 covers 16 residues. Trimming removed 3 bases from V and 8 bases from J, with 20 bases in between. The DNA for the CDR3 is TGTGCCAGCAGTTATATCCTAGCGACTAGTGGCGATGAGCAGTTCTTC. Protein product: CASSYILATSGDEQFF.

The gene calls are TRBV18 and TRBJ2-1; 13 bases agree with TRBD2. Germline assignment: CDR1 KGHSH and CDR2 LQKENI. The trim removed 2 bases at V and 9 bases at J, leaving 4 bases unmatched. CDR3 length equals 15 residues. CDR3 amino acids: CASSPGGLAGIEQFF. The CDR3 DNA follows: TGTGCCAGCTCACCAGGGGGACTAGCGGGAATTGAGCAGTTCTTC.

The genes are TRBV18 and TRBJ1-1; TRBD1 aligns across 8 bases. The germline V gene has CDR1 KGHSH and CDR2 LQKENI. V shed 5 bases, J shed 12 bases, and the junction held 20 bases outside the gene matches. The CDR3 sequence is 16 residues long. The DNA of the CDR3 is TGTGCCAGCTCATCGTCGCAGGGGGCGCGGGCCGAGGTTACTTTCTTT. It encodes CASSSSQGARAEVTFF.

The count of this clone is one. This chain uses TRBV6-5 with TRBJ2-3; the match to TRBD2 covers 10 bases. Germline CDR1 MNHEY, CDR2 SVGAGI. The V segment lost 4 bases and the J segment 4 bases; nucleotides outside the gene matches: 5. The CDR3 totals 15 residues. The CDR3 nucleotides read TGTGCCAGCAGTTCCACCGGGACTAGCGCAGATACGCAGTATTTT. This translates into CASSSTGTSADTQYF.

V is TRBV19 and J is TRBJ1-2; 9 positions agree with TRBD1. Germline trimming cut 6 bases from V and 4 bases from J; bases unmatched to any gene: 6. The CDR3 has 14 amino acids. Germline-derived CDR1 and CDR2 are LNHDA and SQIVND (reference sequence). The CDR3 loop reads CASRAGQGAYGYTF. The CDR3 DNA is TGTGCCAGTAGGGCGGGACAGGGTGCCTATGGCTACACCTTC.

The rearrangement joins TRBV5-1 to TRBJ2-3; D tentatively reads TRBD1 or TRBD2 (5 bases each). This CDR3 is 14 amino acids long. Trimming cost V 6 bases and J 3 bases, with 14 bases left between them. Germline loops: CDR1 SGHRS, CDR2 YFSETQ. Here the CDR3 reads CASKKGELTDTQYF. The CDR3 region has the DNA TGCGCCAGCAAGAAAGGGGAGTTGACAGATACGCAGTATTTT. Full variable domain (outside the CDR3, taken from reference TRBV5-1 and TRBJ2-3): KAGVTQTPRYLIKTRGQQVTLSCSPISGHRSVSWYQQTPGQGLQFLFEYFSETQRNKGNFPGRFSGRQFSNSRSEMNVSTLELGDSALYLCASKKGELTDTQYFGPGTRLTVL.

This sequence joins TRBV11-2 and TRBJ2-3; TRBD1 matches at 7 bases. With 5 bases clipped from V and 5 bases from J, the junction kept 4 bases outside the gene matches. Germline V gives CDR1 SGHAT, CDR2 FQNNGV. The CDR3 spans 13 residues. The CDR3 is CASSMWTGDTQYF. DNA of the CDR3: TGTGCCAGCAGCATGTGGACAGGAGATACGCAGTATTTT.

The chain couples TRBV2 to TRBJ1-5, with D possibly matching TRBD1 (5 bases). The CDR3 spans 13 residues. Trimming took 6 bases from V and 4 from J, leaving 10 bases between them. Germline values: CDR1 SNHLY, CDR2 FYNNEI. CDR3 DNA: TGTGCCAGCAGAGGGACGGAAAATCAGCCCCAGCATTTT. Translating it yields CASRGTENQPQHF.

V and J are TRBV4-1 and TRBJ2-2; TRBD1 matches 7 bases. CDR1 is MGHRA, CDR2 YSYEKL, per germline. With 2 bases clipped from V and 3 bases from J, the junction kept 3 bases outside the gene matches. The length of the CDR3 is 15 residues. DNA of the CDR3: TGCGCCAGCAGCCAACGACAGGGATACACCGGGGAGCTGTTTTTT. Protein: CASSQRQGYTGELFF.

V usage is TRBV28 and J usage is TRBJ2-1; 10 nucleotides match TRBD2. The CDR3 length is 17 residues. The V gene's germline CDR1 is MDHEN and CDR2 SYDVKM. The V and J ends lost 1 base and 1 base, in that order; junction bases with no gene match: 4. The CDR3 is CASSLLASGRSYNEQFF. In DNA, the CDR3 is TGTGCCAGCAGTTTATTGGCTAGCGGGAGATCCTACAATGAGCAGTTCTTC.

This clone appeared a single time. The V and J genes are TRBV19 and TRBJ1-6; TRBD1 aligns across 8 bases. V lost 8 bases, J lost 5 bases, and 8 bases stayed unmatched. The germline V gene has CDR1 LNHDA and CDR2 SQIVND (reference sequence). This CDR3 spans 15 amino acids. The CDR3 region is CASETGDVNNSPLHF. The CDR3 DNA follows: TGTGCCAGTGAGACAGGGGACGTGAATAATTCACCCCTCCACTTT.

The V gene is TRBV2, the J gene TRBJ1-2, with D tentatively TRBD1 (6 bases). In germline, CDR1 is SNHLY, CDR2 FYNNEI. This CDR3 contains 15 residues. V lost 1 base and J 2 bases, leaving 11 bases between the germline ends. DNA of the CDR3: TGTGCCAGCAGTGAAGGGGCAGGGGAGAACTATGGCTACACCTTC. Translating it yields CASSEGAGENYGYTF.

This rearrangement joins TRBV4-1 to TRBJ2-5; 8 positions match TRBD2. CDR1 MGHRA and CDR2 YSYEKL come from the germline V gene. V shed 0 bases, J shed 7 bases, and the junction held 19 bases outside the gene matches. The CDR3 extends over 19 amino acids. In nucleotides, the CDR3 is TGCGCCAGCAGCCAAGAGGGTCTTAGCGGGCGGGGGGCAATGTTGACCCAGTACTTC. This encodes CASSQEGLSGRGAMLTQYF.

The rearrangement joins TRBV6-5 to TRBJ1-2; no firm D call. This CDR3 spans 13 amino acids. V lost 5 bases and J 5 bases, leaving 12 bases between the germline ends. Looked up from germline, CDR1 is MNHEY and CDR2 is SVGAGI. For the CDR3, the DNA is TGTGCCAGCAGTGACCGACCCCAGTATGGCTACACCTTC. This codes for CASSDRPQYGYTF.

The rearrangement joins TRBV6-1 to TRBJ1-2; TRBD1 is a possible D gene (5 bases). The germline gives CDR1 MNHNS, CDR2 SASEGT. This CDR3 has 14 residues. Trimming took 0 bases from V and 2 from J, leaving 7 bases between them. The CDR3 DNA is TGTGCCAGCAGTGAAGCACGGGGGAACTATGGCTACACCTTC. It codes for CASSEARGNYGYTF.

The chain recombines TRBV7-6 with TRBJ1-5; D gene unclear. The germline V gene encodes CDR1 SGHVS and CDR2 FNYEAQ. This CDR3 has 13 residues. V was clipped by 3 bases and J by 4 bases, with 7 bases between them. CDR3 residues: CASSLQENQPQHF. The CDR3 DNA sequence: TGTGCCAGCAGCTTGCAGGAAAATCAGCCCCAGCATTTT.

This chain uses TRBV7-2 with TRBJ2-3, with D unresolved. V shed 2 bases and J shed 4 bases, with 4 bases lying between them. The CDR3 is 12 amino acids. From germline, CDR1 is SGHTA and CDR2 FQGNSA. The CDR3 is CASSLLADTQYF. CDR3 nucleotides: TGTGCCAGCAGCTTACTCGCAGATACGCAGTATTTT.

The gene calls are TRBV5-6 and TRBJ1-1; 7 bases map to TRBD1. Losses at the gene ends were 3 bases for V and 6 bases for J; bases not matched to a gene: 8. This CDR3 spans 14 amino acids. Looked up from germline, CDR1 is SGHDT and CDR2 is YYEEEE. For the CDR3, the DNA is TGTGCCAGCAGCTCGGACAGGAGGGCCCCTGAAGCTTTCTTT. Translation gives CASSSDRRAPEAFF.

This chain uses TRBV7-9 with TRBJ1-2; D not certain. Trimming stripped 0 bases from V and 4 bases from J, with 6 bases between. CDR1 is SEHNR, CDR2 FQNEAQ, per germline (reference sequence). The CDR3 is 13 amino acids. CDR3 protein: CASSLAGTYGYTF. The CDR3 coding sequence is TGTGCCAGCAGCTTAGCGGGCACCTATGGCTACACCTTC.

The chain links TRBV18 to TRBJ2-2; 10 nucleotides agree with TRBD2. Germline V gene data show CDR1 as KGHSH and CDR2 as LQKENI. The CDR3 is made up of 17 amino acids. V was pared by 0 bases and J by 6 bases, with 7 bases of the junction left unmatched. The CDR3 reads CASSPPSLAGAAGELFF. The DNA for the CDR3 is TGTGCCAGCTCACCACCTTCTCTAGCGGGAGCGGCCGGGGAGCTGTTTTTT. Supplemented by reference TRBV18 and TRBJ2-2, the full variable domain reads NAGVMQNPRHLVRRRGQEARLRCSPMKGHSHVYWYRQLPEEGLKFMVYLQKENIIDESGMPKERFSAEFPKEGPSILRIQQVVRGDSAAYFCASSPPSLAGAAGELFFGEGSRLTVL.

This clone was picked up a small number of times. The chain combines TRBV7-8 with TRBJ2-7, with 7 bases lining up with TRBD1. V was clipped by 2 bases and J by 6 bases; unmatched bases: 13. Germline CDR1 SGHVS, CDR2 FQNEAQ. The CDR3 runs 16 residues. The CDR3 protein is CASSLRDSTYRGEQYF. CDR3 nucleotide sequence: TGTGCCAGCAGCTTAAGGGACAGCACCTATCGAGGCGAGCAGTACTTC.